A single sample gave rise to the 30 T cell receptor beta chains below, sequenced in a study of blood T cell repertoires in COVID-19. Profiled with immunoSEQ multiplex PCR; TCRdb holds only in-frame clones, not every one. The sample lists about 170,000 clones, 70% to 85% occurring once. Specimen: peripheral blood. The receptors were gathered from a woman of 80 years or more with acute or convalescent COVID-19.

J is TRBJ2-1 and V is TRBV5-5; 7 bases align to TRBD1. In germline, CDR1 is SGHKS, CDR2 YYEKEE (reference sequence). The trim removed 3 bases at V and 5 bases at J, leaving 5 bases unmatched. The CDR3 sequence is 14 residues long. CDR3 coding DNA: TGTGCCAGCAGCTCTTACAGGGGAAACAATGAGCAGTTCTTC. Translation gives CASSSYRGNNEQFF.

In this sample, this clone turned up a few times. The rearrangement joins TRBV2 to TRBJ2-5, with 8 bases lining up with TRBD2. The CDR3 runs to 15 residues. J lost 4 bases, V lost 2 bases, and 6 bases had no gene match. Germline V lookup: CDR1 SNHLY, CDR2 FYNNEI. CDR3: CASSEPGLGGETQYF. As DNA, the CDR3 is TGTGCCAGCAGTGAACCGGGACTAGGGGGAGAGACCCAGTACTTC.

This clone was found a few times. V is TRBV2 and J is TRBJ1-6; 10 bases are shared with TRBD1. There are 16 residues in the CDR3. Per germline, CDR1 SNHLY and CDR2 FYNNEI. V was clipped by 3 bases and J by 3 bases; unmatched bases: 2. The CDR3 DNA sequence: TGTGCCAGCAGTGACGGACAGGGGGGCTATAATTCACCCCTCCACTTT. This encodes CASSDGQGGYNSPLHF.

This sequence joins TRBV6-6 and TRBJ1-2; weak D call: TRBD1 (6 bases). Germline-derived CDR1 and CDR2 are MNHNY and SVGAGI (reference sequence). V was cut by 4 bases and J by 4 bases, with 10 bases left in between. The CDR3 runs 13 residues. In DNA, the CDR3 is TGTGCCAGCAGTTGGACAGCAGCCTATGGCTACACCTTC. Its protein product is CASSWTAAYGYTF.

The chain joins TRBV7-2 to TRBJ2-3; D is ambiguous. The germline V and J ends were trimmed by 4 bases and 6 bases, with 23 bases remaining between them. From germline, CDR1 is SGHTA and CDR2 FQGNSA. There are 17 residues in the CDR3. This CDR3 is CASSYPPYARLWDTQYF. Here the CDR3 DNA reads TGTGCCAGCAGCTATCCCCCCTATGCGCGTCTGTGGGATACGCAGTATTTT. The full variable domain, completed using reference TRBV7-2 and TRBJ2-3, is GAGVSQSPSNKVTEKGKDVELRCDPISGHTALYWYRQSLGQGLEFLIYFQGNSAPDKSGLPSDRFSAERTGGSVSTLTIQRTQQEDSAVYLCASSYPPYARLWDTQYFGPGTRLTVL.

The chain carries TRBV4-3 and TRBJ2-7, with TRBD1 matching 8 bases. V was pared by 3 bases and J by 0 bases, with 7 bases of the junction left unmatched. The CDR3 is 16 amino acids. Germline lookup yields CDR1 LGHNA and CDR2 YSLEER. The CDR3 DNA reads as TGCGCCAGCAGCCAGGACCGGACAGGGCCCTCCTACGAGCAGTACTTC. Translated: CASSQDRTGPSYEQYF.

The chain uses TRBV10-1 and TRBJ2-7, with D possibly being TRBD1 (6 bases). V lost 9 bases, J lost 2 bases, and 14 bases lay in between. The CDR3 has 13 residues. CDR1 and CDR2 from the germline V gene are WNHNN and SYGVQD (reference sequence). The CDR3 DNA is TGCGCCAGGATATCCGGGACACCCTACGAGCAGTACTTC. Protein sequence: CARISGTPYEQYF.

This chain uses TRBV5-1 with TRBJ1-1; perhaps TRBD1 as D (6 bases). This CDR3 has 14 amino acids. CDR1 is SGHRS and CDR2 is YFSETQ in the germline V gene. Deletions cut 4 bases from V and 1 base from J, with 11 bases between. CDR3 protein: CASSRQTGNTEAFF. The CDR3 DNA reads TGCGCCAGCAGCCGCCAGACAGGGAACACTGAAGCTTTCTTT.

V and J are TRBV4-1 and TRBJ2-1, with 9 bases that match TRBD2. CDR3 length: 15 amino acids. With V trimmed by 4 bases and J by 3 bases, 4 bases remained unmatched. Germline CDR1 and CDR2: MGHRA and YSYEKL. CDR3 sequence reads: CASSLRLADYNEQFF. CDR3 nucleotides: TGCGCCAGCAGCCTAAGACTAGCGGACTACAATGAGCAGTTCTTC.

This clone was seen repeatedly, ten times or more. The V call is TRBV2, the J call TRBJ2-5; 8 nucleotides line up with TRBD1. Germline V gene lookup returns CDR1 SNHLY and CDR2 FYNNEI. There are 13 residues in the CDR3. Trimming at V came to 3 bases and at J to 6 bases, leaving 3 bases not matched to a gene. CDR3: CASSDDRGKTQYF. CDR3 sequence (DNA): TGTGCCAGCAGTGATGACAGGGGCAAGACCCAGTACTTC.

The chain couples TRBV18 to TRBJ2-1; the match to TRBD2 covers 8 bases. J lost 4 bases, V lost 3 bases, and 5 bases had no gene match. Germline values: CDR1 KGHSH, CDR2 LQKENI. The CDR3 extends over 15 amino acids. The CDR3 DNA sequence: TGTGCCAGCTCACCGGGAGCGGGAGCTTACAATGAGCAGTTCTTC. Translation: CASSPGAGAYNEQFF. The whole variable domain, remainder taken from reference TRBV18 and TRBJ2-1, is NAGVMQNPRHLVRRRGQEARLRCSPMKGHSHVYWYRQLPEEGLKFMVYLQKENIIDESGMPKERFSAEFPKEGPSILRIQQVVRGDSAAYFCASSPGAGAYNEQFFGPGTRLTVL.

The chain joins TRBV6-5 to TRBJ2-5, with D possibly being TRBD2 (6 bases). The CDR3 is made up of 12 amino acids. CDR1 and CDR2 from the germline V gene are MNHEY and SVGAGI. Trimming pared 5 bases from V and 5 bases from J, leaving 9 bases between. CDR3 bases: TGTGCCAGCAGTCGACGGGGGGAGACCCAGTACTTC. Translating gives CASSRRGETQYF.

This chain uses TRBV2 with TRBJ1-5; TRBD1 agrees at 8 bases. V was clipped by 6 bases and J by 9 bases; unmatched bases: 13. This CDR3 region has 15 residues. Germline V gives CDR1 SNHLY, CDR2 FYNNEI. The CDR3 DNA reads as TGTGCCAGCAGGCAAGGACAGGGAAGGGAATGGCCCCAGCATTTT. Its translation: CASRQGQGREWPQHF.

The chain is built from TRBV30 and TRBJ1-6; D not resolved. The CDR3 has 15 amino acids. The V end was cut by 3 bases, the J end by 5 bases, with 14 bases between. Per the germline V gene, CDR1 is GTSNPN and CDR2 is SVGIG (reference sequence). The CDR3 loop reads CAWRSGGQNNSPLHF. The CDR3 nucleotides are TGTGCCTGGAGGTCCGGCGGCCAGAATAATTCACCCCTCCACTTT.

V gene TRBV2 combines with J gene TRBJ1-5, with a tentative D call TRBD1 (6 bases). The CDR3 has 14 amino acids. Germline loops: CDR1 SNHLY, CDR2 FYNNEI. The germline V and J ends were trimmed by 6 bases and 6 bases, with 15 bases remaining between them. CDR3 amino acids: CASSSETGTQPQHF. The CDR3, as DNA: TGTGCCAGCAGCTCCGAGACAGGCACTCAGCCCCAGCATTTT.

This chain uses TRBV23-1 with TRBJ2-2; 8 bases align to TRBD1. TRBV23-1 is marked as an open reading frame, function uncertain. J lost 7 bases, V lost 4 bases, and 23 bases had no gene match. The CDR3 runs 20 residues. The CDR3 DNA sequence: TGCGCCAGCAGTCCCTCCCAGGACAGGGCGGGATTCTACTGGGTCGGGGAGCTGTTTTTT. Protein sequence: CASSPSQDRAGFYWVGELFF.

The chain has TRBV5-1 and TRBJ1-2; D perhaps matches TRBD1 (6 bases). Looked up from germline, CDR1 is SGHRS and CDR2 is YFSETQ. V was cut by 5 bases and J by 4 bases, with 12 bases left in between. The CDR3 consists of 13 residues. The CDR3, as DNA: TGCGCCAGCAGTGGGGGCGCCTCCTATGGCTACACCTTC. This sequence encodes CASSGGASYGYTF.

A single count supports this clone. The chain combines TRBV5-8 with TRBJ2-4; possible D gene TRBD2, 5 bases. From germline, CDR1 is SGHTS and CDR2 YDEGEE. V was shortened by 1 base and J by 2 bases, with 7 bases between the two germline ends. This CDR3 contains 14 residues. CDR3 coding DNA: TGTGCCAGCAGCTTGACGGGGTCCAAAAACATTCAGTACTTC. Translated, it gives CASSLTGSKNIQYF.

J is TRBJ1-1 and V is TRBV6-5, with D possibly matching TRBD1 (6 bases). The CDR3 loop spans 15 amino acids. Germline CDR1 is MNHEY and CDR2 is SVGAGI. Trimming took 4 bases from V and 3 from J, leaving 15 bases between them. CDR3 loop: CASSSPERGHTEAFF. In DNA, the CDR3 is TGTGCCAGCAGTTCGCCGGAGCGGGGGCACACTGAAGCTTTCTTT.

V is TRBV27 and J is TRBJ2-4, with 8 nucleotides matching TRBD2. Unmatched junction bases numbered 12, after V lost 4 bases and J lost 1 base. From germline, CDR1 is MNHEY and CDR2 SMNVEV (reference sequence). The CDR3 spans 18 residues. CDR3 loop: CASSSPSGSPGAKNIQYF. CDR3 in DNA: TGTGCCAGCAGTTCTCCTAGCGGGTCCCCGGGGGCCAAAAACATTCAGTACTTC.

The chain couples TRBV7-6 to TRBJ2-7; tentative D call: TRBD2 (7 bases). Germline V gene sequence: CDR1 SGHVS, CDR2 FNYEAQ. The CDR3 loop spans 15 amino acids. Trimming took 5 bases from V and 3 from J, leaving 17 bases between them. The CDR3 protein is CASSPYSGGGYEQYF. For the CDR3, the DNA is TGTGCCAGCAGCCCCTATTCGGGGGGCGGCTACGAGCAGTACTTC.

The V call is TRBV27, the J call TRBJ2-7, with TRBD1 matching 8 bases. CDR1 and CDR2 from the germline V gene are MNHEY and SMNVEV (reference sequence). CDR3 length equals 14 residues. With 6 bases clipped from V and 1 base from J, the junction kept 5 bases outside the gene matches. Here the CDR3 reads CASSPQGGSYEQYF. Written as DNA, the CDR3 is TGTGCCAGCAGCCCACAGGGGGGATCCTACGAGCAGTACTTC.

The CDR3 reads CATSRSGLLNTEAFF. CDR3 nucleotide sequence: TGTGCCACCAGCAGAAGTGGACTGCTGAACACTGAAGCTTTCTTT. V gene TRBV15 combines with J gene TRBJ1-1; no definite D call. Trimming pared 2 bases from V and 0 bases from J, leaving 10 bases between. Germline V gene data show CDR1 as LNHNV and CDR2 as YYDKDF (reference sequence). CDR3 length equals 15 residues.

This clone has a single count. This sequence joins TRBV12-3 or TRBV12-4 and TRBJ1-1; D ambiguous. The V gene lost 5 bases and the J gene lost 10 bases, with 17 bases spanning the gap. The CDR3 extends over 13 amino acids. The CDR3: CASSNSPGVAAFF. Here the CDR3 DNA reads TGTGCCAGCAGTAACTCTCCCGGGGTAGCAGCTTTCTTT.

The rearrangement uses TRBV21-1 and TRBJ2-5; the table's D call of TRBD2 was not tested on the DNA. TRBV21-1 is listed as a pseudogene. This CDR3 comprises 13 residues. CDR3 residues: CASSREGQETQYF. DNA for the CDR3: TGTGCCAGCAGCAGGGAGGGCCAAGAGACCCAGTACTTC.

The gene calls are TRBV10-3 and TRBJ1-1; no clear D. CDR3 length equals 16 residues. From germline, CDR1 is ENHRY and CDR2 SYGVKD. Trimming removed 1 base from V and 7 bases from J, with 19 bases in between. The CDR3 nucleotides are TGTGCCATCAGTGAGTTAACTAGCGGGGTCCGGGGTGAAGCTTTCTTT. It yields the protein CAISELTSGVRGEAFF.

The gene calls are TRBV2 and TRBJ2-4; weak D call: TRBD1 (6 bases). V dropped 4 bases and J dropped 7 bases, with 20 bases sitting between them. CDR1 is SNHLY and CDR2 is FYNNEI in the germline V gene. The CDR3 runs to 16 residues. As DNA, the CDR3 is TGTGCCAGCAGTGGGGGCAGGGGAGTCGCGGGCAACATTCAGTACTTC. Protein: CASSGGRGVAGNIQYF.

J is TRBJ1-2 and V is TRBV18; tentative D call: TRBD1 (5 bases). The CDR3 is made up of 15 amino acids. Looked up from germline, CDR1 is KGHSH and CDR2 is LQKENI. Between the trimmed V and J ends, which lost 3 bases and 6 bases, there was a span of 17 bases. The CDR3 region has the DNA TGTGCCAGCTCACCCGACAGTACTCCGCGTCATGGCTACACCTTC. Encoded protein: CASSPDSTPRHGYTF.

The chain carries TRBV19 and TRBJ2-7; TRBD1 matches 9 bases. Looked up from germline, CDR1 is LNHDA and CDR2 is SQIVND (reference sequence). The CDR3 spans 16 residues. V trimming: 7 bases; J trimming: 3 bases; junction bases outside the gene matches: 13. The DNA of the CDR3 is TGTGCCAGTACTTCCAGCGAGGGACAGGGAAACTACGAGCAGTACTTC. Protein: CASTSSEGQGNYEQYF. Full variable domain (outside the CDR3, taken from reference TRBV19 and TRBJ2-7): DGGITQSPKYLFRKEGQNVTLSCEQNLNHDAMYWYRQDPGQGLRLIYYSQIVNDFQKGDIAEGYSVSREKKESFPLTVTSAQKNPTAFYLCASTSSEGQGNYEQYFGPGTRLTVT.

CDR3 region: CASSRPEYSGNTIYF. For the CDR3, the DNA is TGTGCCAGCAGCCGTCCTGAGTACTCTGGAAACACCATATATTTT. The chain has TRBV7-9 and TRBJ1-3, with D hard to call. V lost 5 bases, J lost 0 bases, and 11 bases lay in between. Germline loops: CDR1 SEHNR, CDR2 FQNEAQ (reference sequence). This CDR3 spans 15 amino acids. The full variable domain, its missing parts supplied by reference TRBV7-9 and TRBJ1-3, is DTGVSQNPRHKITKRGQNVTFRCDPISEHNRLYWYRQTLGQGPEFLTYFQNEAQLEKSRLLSDRFSAERPKGSFSTLEIQRTEQGDSAMYLCASSRPEYSGNTIYFGEGSWLTVV.